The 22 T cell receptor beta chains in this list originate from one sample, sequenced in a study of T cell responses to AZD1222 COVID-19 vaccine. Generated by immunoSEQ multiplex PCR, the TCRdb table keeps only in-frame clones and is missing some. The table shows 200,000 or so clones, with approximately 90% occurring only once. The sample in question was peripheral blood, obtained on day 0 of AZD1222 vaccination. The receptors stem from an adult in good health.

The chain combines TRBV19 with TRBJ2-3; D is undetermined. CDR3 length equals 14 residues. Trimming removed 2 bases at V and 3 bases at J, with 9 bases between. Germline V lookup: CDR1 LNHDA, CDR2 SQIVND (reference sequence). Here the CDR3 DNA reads TGTGCCAGTAGTATACCCCAGGCGACAGATACGCAGTATTTT. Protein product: CASSIPQATDTQYF.

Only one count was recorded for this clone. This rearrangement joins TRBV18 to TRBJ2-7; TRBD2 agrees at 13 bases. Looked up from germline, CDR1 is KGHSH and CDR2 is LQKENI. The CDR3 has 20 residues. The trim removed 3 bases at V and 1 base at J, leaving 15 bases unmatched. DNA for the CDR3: TGTGCCAGCTCACCTCCACGGGGGACTAGCGGGACCCGAGGGTCCTACGAGCAGTACTTC. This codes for CASSPPRGTSGTRGSYEQYF.

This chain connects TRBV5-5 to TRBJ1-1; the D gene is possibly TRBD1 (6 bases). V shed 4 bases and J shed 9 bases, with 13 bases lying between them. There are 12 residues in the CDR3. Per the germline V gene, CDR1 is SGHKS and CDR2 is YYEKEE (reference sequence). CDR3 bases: TGTGCCAGCAGCCAAACCGGGACACAAGCTTTCTTT. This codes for CASSQTGTQAFF.

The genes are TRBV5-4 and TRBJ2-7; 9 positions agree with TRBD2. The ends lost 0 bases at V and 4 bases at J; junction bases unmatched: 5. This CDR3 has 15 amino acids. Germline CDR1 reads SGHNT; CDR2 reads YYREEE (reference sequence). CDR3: CASSLVTSGSYEQYF. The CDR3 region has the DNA TGTGCCAGCAGCTTGGTGACTAGCGGTTCATACGAGCAGTACTTC.

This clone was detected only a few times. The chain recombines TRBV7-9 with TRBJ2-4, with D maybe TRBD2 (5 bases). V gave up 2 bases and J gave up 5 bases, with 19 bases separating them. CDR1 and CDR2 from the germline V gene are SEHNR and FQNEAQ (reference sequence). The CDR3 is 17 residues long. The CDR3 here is CASSLINAAGNENIQYF. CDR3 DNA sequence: TGTGCCAGCAGCTTAATTAACGCCGCCGGGAACGAAAACATTCAGTACTTC.

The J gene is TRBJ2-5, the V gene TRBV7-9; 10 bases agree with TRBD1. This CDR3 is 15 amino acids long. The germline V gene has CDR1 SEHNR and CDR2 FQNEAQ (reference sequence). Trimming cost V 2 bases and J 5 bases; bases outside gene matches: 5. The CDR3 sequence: CASSLSGTGVETQYF. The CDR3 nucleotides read TGTGCCAGCAGCTTATCCGGGACAGGGGTGGAGACCCAGTACTTC.

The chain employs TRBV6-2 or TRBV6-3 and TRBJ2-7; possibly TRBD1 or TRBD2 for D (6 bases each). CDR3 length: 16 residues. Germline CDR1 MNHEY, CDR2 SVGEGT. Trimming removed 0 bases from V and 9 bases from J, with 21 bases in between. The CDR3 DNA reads TGTGCCAGCAGTTACTCCGTTGGGGGGCCCTACGAGGTGCAGTACTTC. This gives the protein CASSYSVGGPYEVQYF.

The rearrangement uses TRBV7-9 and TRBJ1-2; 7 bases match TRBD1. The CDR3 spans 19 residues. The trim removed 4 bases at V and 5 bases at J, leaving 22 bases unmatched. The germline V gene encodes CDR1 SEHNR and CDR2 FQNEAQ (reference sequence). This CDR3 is CASSSRGEVRGGRDYGYTF. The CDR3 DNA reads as TGTGCCAGCAGCTCCCGCGGTGAGGTCCGAGGGGGCAGGGATTATGGCTACACCTTC. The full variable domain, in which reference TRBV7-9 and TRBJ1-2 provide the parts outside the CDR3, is DTGVSQNPRHKITKRGQNVTFRCDPISEHNRLYWYRQTLGQGPEFLTYFQNEAQLEKSRLLSDRFSAERPKGSFSTLEIQRTEQGDSAMYLCASSSRGEVRGGRDYGYTFGSGTRLTVV.

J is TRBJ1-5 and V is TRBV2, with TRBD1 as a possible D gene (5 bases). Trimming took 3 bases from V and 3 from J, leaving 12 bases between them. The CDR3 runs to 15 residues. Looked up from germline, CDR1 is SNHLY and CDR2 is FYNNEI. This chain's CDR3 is CASSEQGTNNQPQHF. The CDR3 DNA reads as TGTGCCAGCAGTGAGCAGGGAACTAACAATCAGCCCCAGCATTTT.

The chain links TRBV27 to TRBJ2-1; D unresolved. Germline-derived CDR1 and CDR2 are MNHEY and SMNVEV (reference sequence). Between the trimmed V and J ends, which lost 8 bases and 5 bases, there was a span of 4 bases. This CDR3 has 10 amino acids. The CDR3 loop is CASPNNEQFF. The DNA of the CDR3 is TGTGCCAGCCCTAACAATGAGCAGTTCTTC.

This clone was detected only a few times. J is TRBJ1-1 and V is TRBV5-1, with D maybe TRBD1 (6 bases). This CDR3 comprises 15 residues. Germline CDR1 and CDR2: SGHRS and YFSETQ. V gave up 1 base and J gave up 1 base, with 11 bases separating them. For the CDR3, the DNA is TGCGCCAGCAGCTTGACAGGGCCGCCGAACACTGAAGCTTTCTTT. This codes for CASSLTGPPNTEAFF.

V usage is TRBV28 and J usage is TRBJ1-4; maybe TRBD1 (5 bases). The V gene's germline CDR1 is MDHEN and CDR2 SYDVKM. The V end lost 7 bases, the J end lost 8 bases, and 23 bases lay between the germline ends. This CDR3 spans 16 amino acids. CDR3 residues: CASTPGGAGNSEKLFF. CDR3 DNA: TGTGCCAGCACCCCGGGGGGTGCAGGTAACTCAGAAAAACTGTTTTTT.

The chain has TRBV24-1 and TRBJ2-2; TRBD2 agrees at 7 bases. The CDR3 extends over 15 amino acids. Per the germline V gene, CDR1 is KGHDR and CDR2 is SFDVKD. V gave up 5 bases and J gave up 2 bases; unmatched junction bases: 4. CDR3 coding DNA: TGTGCCACCAGTGTGGGCGGGGGTAACACCGGGGAGCTGTTTTTT. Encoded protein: CATSVGGGNTGELFF.

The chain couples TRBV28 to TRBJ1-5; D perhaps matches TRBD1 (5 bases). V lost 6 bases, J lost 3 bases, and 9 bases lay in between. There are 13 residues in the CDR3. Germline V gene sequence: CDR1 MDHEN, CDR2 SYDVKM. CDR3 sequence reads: CASSKTVNQPQHF. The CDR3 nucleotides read TGTGCCAGCAGCAAGACAGTCAATCAGCCCCAGCATTTT.

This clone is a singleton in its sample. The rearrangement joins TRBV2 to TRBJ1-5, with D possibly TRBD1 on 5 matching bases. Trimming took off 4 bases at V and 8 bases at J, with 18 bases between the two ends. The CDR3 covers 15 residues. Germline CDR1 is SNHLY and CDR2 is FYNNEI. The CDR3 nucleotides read TGTGCCAGCAGTGCGGACGGGACGAGGTATGAGCCCCAGCATTTT. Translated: CASSADGTRYEPQHF.

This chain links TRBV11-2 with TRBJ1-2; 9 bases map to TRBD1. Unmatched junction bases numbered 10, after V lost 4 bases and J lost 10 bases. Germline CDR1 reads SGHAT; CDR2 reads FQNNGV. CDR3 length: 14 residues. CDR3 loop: CASSSTTGTGNYTF. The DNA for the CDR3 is TGTGCCAGCAGCTCAACTACCGGGACAGGGAACTACACCTTC.

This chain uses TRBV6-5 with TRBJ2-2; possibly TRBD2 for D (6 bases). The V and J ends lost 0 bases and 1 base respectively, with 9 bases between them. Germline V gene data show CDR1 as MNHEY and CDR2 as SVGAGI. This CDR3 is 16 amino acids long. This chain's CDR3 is CASSYSGGLNTGELFF. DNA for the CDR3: TGTGCCAGCAGTTACTCTGGGGGGTTGAACACCGGGGAGCTGTTTTTT.

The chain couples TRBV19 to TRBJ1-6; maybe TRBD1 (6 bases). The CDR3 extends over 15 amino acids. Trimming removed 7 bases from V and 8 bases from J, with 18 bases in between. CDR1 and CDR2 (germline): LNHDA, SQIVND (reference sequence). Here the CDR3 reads CASKPQQGTDSPLHF. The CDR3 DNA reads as TGTGCCAGTAAGCCCCAACAGGGTACTGATTCACCCCTCCACTTT.

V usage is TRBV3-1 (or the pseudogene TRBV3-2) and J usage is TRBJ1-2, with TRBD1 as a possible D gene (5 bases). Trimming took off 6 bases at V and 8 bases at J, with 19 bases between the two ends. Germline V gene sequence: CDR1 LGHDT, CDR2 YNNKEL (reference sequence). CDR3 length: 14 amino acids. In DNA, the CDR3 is TGTGCCAGCAGGATGGACACCGCATCCGTAGGCTACACCTTC. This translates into CASRMDTASVGYTF.

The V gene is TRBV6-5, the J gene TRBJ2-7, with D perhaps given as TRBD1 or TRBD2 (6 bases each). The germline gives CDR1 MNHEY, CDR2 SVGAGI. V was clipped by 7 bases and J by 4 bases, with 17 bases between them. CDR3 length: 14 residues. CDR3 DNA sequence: TGTGCCAGCACCTACCTACCGGGGGCGTACGAGCAGTACTTC. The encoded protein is CASTYLPGAYEQYF.

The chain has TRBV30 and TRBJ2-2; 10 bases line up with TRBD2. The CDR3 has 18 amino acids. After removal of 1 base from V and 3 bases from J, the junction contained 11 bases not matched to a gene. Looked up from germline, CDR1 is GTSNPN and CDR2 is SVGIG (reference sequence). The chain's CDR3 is CAWSGFSAGGPDTGELFF. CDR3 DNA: TGTGCCTGGAGTGGATTCTCAGCGGGAGGGCCGGACACCGGGGAGCTGTTTTTT.

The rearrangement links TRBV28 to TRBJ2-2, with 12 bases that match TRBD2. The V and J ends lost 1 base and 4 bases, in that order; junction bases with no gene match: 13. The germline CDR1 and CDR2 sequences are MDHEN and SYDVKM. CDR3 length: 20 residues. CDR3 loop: CASSLYKTSGSFTGTGELFF. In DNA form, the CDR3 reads TGTGCCAGCAGTTTATACAAGACTAGCGGGAGTTTTACGGGCACCGGGGAGCTGTTTTTT.